Given below is one T cell receptor beta chain in context. The data belong to a study of blood T cell repertoires in COVID-19. Study context: The United States, Italy and Spain supplied acute and convalescent COVID-19 samples. Sources were T cells, B-cell-depleted T cells, or PBMCs; the material itself was cDNA or gDNA.

Source study methods: Amplification with reference gene primers provided the estimates of nucleated cell counts. Libraries were prepared by immunoSEQ multiplex PCR; TCRdb keeps only in-frame clonotypes and omits some of them. The V and J calls and the clone size are those of that table, but D and trimming were determined from the DNA. Altogether approximately 150,000 clones are present, around 80% being singletons, with the ten largest covering 15% to 20%. Looked up from germline, CDR1 is LNHDA and CDR2 is SQIVND (reference sequence). The CDR3 spans 16 residues. With V trimmed by 6 bases and J by 4 bases, 10 bases remained unmatched.

Sequencing was done on a sample of peripheral blood. The chain combines TRBV19 with TRBJ2-2, with 8 bases that match TRBD2. This TCR derives from a woman over 75 with acute or convalescent COVID-19. The CDR3 coding sequence is TGTGCCAGTAGGATTTCAGCGGGAGTGATCACCGGGGAGCTGTTTTTT. Its translation is CASRISAGVITGELFF.